The 20 T cell receptor beta chains presented below share a single source sample, sequenced in a study of identical twins. MiXCR, run by TCRdb on the 5' RACE reads, gives a single entry per CDR3 protein. The sample lists 690,000 or so distinct CDR3 sequences, less than 10% seen once, with around 0.95% in the top ten. In addition, the sample was reused for a study of yellow fever vaccine responses in identical twins.

The sequencing sample was made of PBMCs. The receptors originated from a woman younger than 30 in good health.

This clonotype occurred many times. The rearrangement joins TRBV2 to TRBJ2-5; TRBD1 might be the D (6 bases). Germline CDR1 SNHLY, CDR2 FYNNEI. The CDR3 is made up of 15 amino acids. Trimming pared 6 bases from V and 5 bases from J, leaving 19 bases between. For the CDR3, the DNA is TGTGCCAGCAGGAGAATCAGGGGCCGTCCGGAGACCCAGTACTTC. Translated: CASRRIRGRPETQYF. Combining the CDR3 with reference TRBV2 and TRBJ2-5 gives the whole variable domain EPEVTQTPSHQVTQMGQEVILRCVPISNHLYFYWYRQILGQKVEFLVSFYNNEISEKSEIFDDQFSVERPDGSNFTLKIRSTKLEDSAMYFCASRRIRGRPETQYFGPGTRLLVL.

This clonotype was detected only a few times. The chain employs TRBV5-1 and TRBJ2-7; 9 bases align to TRBD1. Germline assignment: CDR1 SGHRS and CDR2 YFSETQ. The CDR3 length is 14 residues. V shed 2 bases, J shed 3 bases, and the junction held 3 bases outside the gene matches. The CDR3 nucleotides are TGCGCCAGCAGCTTCGCGGGACAGGGCTACGAGCAGTACTTC. It specifies CASSFAGQGYEQYF. Drawing the rest from reference TRBV5-1 and TRBJ2-7, the complete variable domain is KAGVTQTPRYLIKTRGQQVTLSCSPISGHRSVSWYQQTPGQGLQFLFEYFSETQRNKGNFPGRFSGRQFSNSRSEMNVSTLELGDSALYLCASSFAGQGYEQYFGPGTRLTVT.

This clonotype was counted a few times. The chain combines TRBV4-1 with TRBJ1-1; the D is unclear. The CDR3 covers 13 residues. CDR1 and CDR2 (germline): MGHRA, YSYEKL. Trimming removed 1 base at V and 8 bases at J, with 11 bases between. CDR3 sequence: CASSQATRNEAFF. The DNA of the CDR3 is TGCGCCAGCAGCCAAGCTACACGGAACGAAGCTTTCTTT.

This clonotype appeared a single time. Since a much larger clone is just one base distant, this may be a read error. The rearrangement links TRBV3-1 to TRBJ2-5, with a weak D call TRBD2 (6 bases). In germline, CDR1 is LGHDT, CDR2 YNNKEL (reference sequence). The CDR3 sequence is 15 residues long. CDR3 coding DNA: TGTGCCAGCCGGGCCAGACTAGTCATTCACGAGACCCATTACTTC. It translates to CASRARLVIHETHYF.

CDR3 sequence: CASMRREEGNTIYF. The CDR3 bases are TGTGCCAGCATGCGCAGGGAGGAAGGAAACACCATATATTTT. The chain carries TRBV12-3 or TRBV12-4 and TRBJ1-3; possible D gene TRBD1, 5 bases. This CDR3 contains 14 residues. Trimming left V 7 bases short and J 4 bases short, with 14 bases between.

This clonotype has more than one count but fewer than ten. V is TRBV10-3 and J is TRBJ2-7; 10 nucleotides agree with TRBD1. The germline V gene has CDR1 ENHRY and CDR2 SYGVKD. This CDR3 spans 12 amino acids. V was clipped by 10 bases and J by 3 bases; unmatched bases: 3. CDR3 sequence (DNA): TGTGCCACCCGGGACAGGGGCTACGAGCAGTACTTC. This sequence encodes CATRDRGYEQYF.

V and J are TRBV5-1 and TRBJ2-2; 7 bases are a match to TRBD1. Germline CDR1 SGHRS, CDR2 YFSETQ. This CDR3 contains 16 residues. V shed 0 bases, J shed 2 bases, and the junction held 4 bases outside the gene matches. CDR3 loop: CASSLADRVNTGELFF. The CDR3 DNA reads TGCGCCAGCAGCTTGGCCGACAGGGTAAACACCGGGGAGCTGTTTTTT.

This clonotype appeared a few times. This rearrangement joins TRBV12-3 or TRBV12-4 to TRBJ2-5, with 7 bases lining up with TRBD1. The CDR3 loop spans 16 amino acids. V was clipped by 6 bases and J by 1 base; unmatched bases: 11. The CDR3 DNA reads TGTGCCAGCAGCACCGGGACAGCGGCCTCCCAAGAGACCCAGTACTTC. Its protein product is CASSTGTAASQETQYF.

The chain joins TRBV9 to TRBJ1-1; D perhaps matches TRBD1 (6 bases). This CDR3 has 18 amino acids. Per germline, CDR1 SGDLS and CDR2 YYNGEE. The V and J ends lost 0 bases and 4 bases respectively, with 22 bases between them. The CDR3 sequence: CASSVGAGRGGMGTEAFF. Here the CDR3 DNA reads TGTGCCAGCAGCGTAGGAGCCGGGAGAGGGGGGATGGGCACTGAAGCTTTCTTT.

This clonotype came up a few times. The genes are TRBV11-2 and TRBJ2-7, with 9 bases aligning to TRBD2. V trimming: 2 bases; J trimming: 4 bases; junction bases outside the gene matches: 15. The CDR3 has 18 amino acids. CDR1 and CDR2 (germline): SGHAT, FQNNGV. CDR3 protein: CASSLRPPRLADKYEQYF. The DNA for the CDR3 is TGTGCCAGCAGCTTACGACCGCCCCGACTAGCGGACAAATACGAGCAGTACTTC.

The table lists this clonotype with many counts. This sequence joins TRBV29-1 and TRBJ2-7; 7 nucleotides agree with TRBD1. V gave up 2 bases and J gave up 2 bases; unmatched junction bases: 6. The germline CDR1 and CDR2 sequences are SQVTM and ANQGSEA. There are 14 residues in the CDR3. In DNA, the CDR3 is TGCAGCGTTGAAACAGGGGTTGATCCCTACGAGCAGTACTTC. Translation gives CSVETGVDPYEQYF.

This clonotype was counted ten times or more. This chain links TRBV20-1 with TRBJ2-2; possibly TRBD1 for D (6 bases). This CDR3 contains 15 residues. The V and J ends lost 1 base and 1 base respectively, with 10 bases between them. CDR1 and CDR2 (germline): DFQATT, SNEGSKA (reference sequence). The CDR3 region has the DNA TGCAGTGCTAGAGGGGACAATCGGAACACCGGGGAGCTGTTTTTT. This gives the protein CSARGDNRNTGELFF.

The V gene is TRBV29-1, the J gene TRBJ2-6; 9 nucleotides match TRBD1. CDR1 is SQVTM, CDR2 ANQGSEA, per germline. There are 16 residues in the CDR3. The ends lost 7 bases at V and 1 base at J; junction bases unmatched: 8. The CDR3 loop reads CSAPGQGPSGANVLTF. The CDR3 coding sequence is TGCAGCGCTCCGGGACAGGGTCCATCTGGGGCCAACGTCCTGACTTTC. The variable domain in full, with the rest retrieved from reference TRBV29-1 and TRBJ2-6, is SAVISQKPSRDICQRGTSLTIQCQVDSQVTMMFWYRQQPGQSLTLIATANQGSEATYESGFVIDKFPISRPNLTFSTLTVSNMSPEDSSIYLCSAPGQGPSGANVLTFGAGSRLTVL.

The CDR3 DNA is TGTGCCAGCAGTTACGGGACTCTTACTGAAGCTTTCTTT. It specifies CASSYGTLTEAFF. The V call is TRBV6-5, the J call TRBJ1-1; the D gene is possibly TRBD1 (5 bases). CDR1 is MNHEY, CDR2 SVGAGI, per germline. Trimming took 2 bases from V and 5 from J, leaving 9 bases between them. This CDR3 has 13 residues.

The chain links TRBV11-2 to TRBJ2-7; D uncertain. Trimming stripped 1 base from V and 5 bases from J, with 12 bases between. The CDR3 runs to 14 residues. Per germline, CDR1 SGHAT and CDR2 FQNNGV. CDR3: CASSLVAGADEQYF. CDR3 DNA sequence: TGTGCCAGCAGCTTAGTCGCAGGAGCCGACGAGCAGTACTTC.

This clonotype has only a few counts. V usage is TRBV20-1 and J usage is TRBJ2-1; the D is unclear. Germline V lookup: CDR1 DFQATT, CDR2 SNEGSKA (reference sequence). CDR3 length: 11 residues. Trimming stripped 6 bases from V and 6 bases from J, with 9 bases between. The CDR3 coding sequence is TGCAGTGCCAAGGGCATCAATGAGCAGTTCTTC. This codes for CSAKGINEQFF.

The chain has TRBV7-2 and TRBJ2-7; no firm D call. The V gene's germline CDR1 is SGHTA and CDR2 FQGNSA. The V end lost 1 base, the J end lost 2 bases, and 12 bases lay between the germline ends. There are 15 residues in the CDR3. CDR3 residues: CASSLGHGSAYEQYF. The CDR3 DNA follows: TGTGCCAGCAGCTTAGGACACGGATCCGCCTACGAGCAGTACTTC.

This clonotype has just a few counts. J is TRBJ2-6 and V is TRBV27; 11 nucleotides agree with TRBD1. The germline V gene encodes CDR1 MNHEY and CDR2 SMNVEV (reference sequence). The length of the CDR3 is 18 residues. The junction had 12 bases not matched to a gene; V was cut back by 7 bases and J by 4 bases. In DNA form, the CDR3 reads TGTGCCAGCACCAAAAGTGGACAGGGGGCAACCGGGGCCAACGTCCTGACTTTC. Protein sequence: CASTKSGQGATGANVLTF.

This chain joins TRBV10-3 and TRBJ1-3, with 7 bases matching TRBD1. Per the germline V gene, CDR1 is ENHRY and CDR2 is SYGVKD. The CDR3 has 16 amino acids. V lost 6 bases and J lost 2; bases outside the gene matches: 10. The CDR3 protein is CAIRKDRATTGNTIYF. The CDR3 region has the DNA TGTGCCATCAGGAAAGACAGGGCCACTACTGGAAACACCATATATTTT.

This clonotype was observed a handful of times. V and J are TRBV14 and TRBJ2-7, with 10 positions matching TRBD1. There are 16 residues in the CDR3. After removal of 1 base from V and 3 bases from J, the junction contained 6 bases not matched to a gene. CDR1 SGHDN and CDR2 FVKESK come from the germline V gene. CDR3 nucleotides: TGTGCCAGCAGCCAAGGAGCCGGGACAGGGGTCTACGAGCAGTACTTC. Its translation is CASSQGAGTGVYEQYF.